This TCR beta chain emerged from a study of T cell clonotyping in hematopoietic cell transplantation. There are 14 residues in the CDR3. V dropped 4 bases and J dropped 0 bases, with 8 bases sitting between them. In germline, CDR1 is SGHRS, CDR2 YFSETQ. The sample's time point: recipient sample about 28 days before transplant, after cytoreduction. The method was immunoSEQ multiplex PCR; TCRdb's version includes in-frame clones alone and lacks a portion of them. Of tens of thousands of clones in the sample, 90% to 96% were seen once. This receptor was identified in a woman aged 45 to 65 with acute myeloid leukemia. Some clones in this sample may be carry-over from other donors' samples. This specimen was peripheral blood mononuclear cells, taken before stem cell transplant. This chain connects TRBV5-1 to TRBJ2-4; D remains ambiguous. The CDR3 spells CASSIDLAKNIQYF. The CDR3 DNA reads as TGCGCCAGCAGCATCGACCTAGCCAAAAACATTCAGTACTTC. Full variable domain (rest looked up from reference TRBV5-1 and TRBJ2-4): KAGVTQTPRYLIKTRGQQVTLSCSPISGHRSVSWYQQTPGQGLQFLFEYFSETQRNKGNFPGRFSGRQFSNSRSEMNVSTLELGDSALYLCASSIDLAKNIQYFGAGTRLSVL.